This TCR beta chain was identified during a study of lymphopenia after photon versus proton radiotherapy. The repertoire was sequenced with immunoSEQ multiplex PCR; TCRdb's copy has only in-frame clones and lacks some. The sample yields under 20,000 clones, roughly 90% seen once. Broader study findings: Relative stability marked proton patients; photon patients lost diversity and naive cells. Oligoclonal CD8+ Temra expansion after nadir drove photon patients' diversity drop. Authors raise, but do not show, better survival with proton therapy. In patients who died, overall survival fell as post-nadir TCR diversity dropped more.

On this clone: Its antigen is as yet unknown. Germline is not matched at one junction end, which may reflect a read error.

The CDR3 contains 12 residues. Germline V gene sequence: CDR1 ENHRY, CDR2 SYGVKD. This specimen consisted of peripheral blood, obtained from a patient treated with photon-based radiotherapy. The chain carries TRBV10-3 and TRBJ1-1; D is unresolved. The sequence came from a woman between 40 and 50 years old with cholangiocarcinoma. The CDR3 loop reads CAISEGLTGAFF. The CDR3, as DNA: TGTGCCATCAGTGAGGGGCTGACTGGAGCTTTCTTT.